The 2 T cell receptor beta chains given below trace back to one sample, sequenced in a study of T cell responses to AZD1222 COVID-19 vaccine. TCRdb's copy holds only in-frame clones and misses some; the assay was immunoSEQ multiplex PCR. The profile shows 200,000 or so clones, just over 90% of them singletons. The sample consisted of peripheral blood, taken on day 0 of AZD1222 vaccination. The origin of the receptors is an adult in good health.

The chain combines TRBV7-8 with TRBJ1-5; 7 nucleotides agree with TRBD1. The CDR3 length is 13 residues. The germline V gene has CDR1 SGHVS and CDR2 FQNEAQ. V dropped 5 bases and J dropped 7; count of bases not matched to a gene: 5. The CDR3 DNA sequence: TGTGCCAGCAGCCCTGGACAGGCCCAGCCCCAGCATTTT. Translated, it gives CASSPGQAQPQHF.

V usage is TRBV11-2 and J usage is TRBJ2-7; 9 positions agree with TRBD2. Trimming took 1 base from V and 6 from J; bases not matched to a gene: 10. Germline V gene sequence: CDR1 SGHAT, CDR2 FQNNGV. The CDR3 totals 16 residues. In nucleotides, the CDR3 is TGTGCCAGCAGCTTAGGGAAAAGAGCGGGAGGTGGCGAGCAGTACTTC. It yields the protein CASSLGKRAGGGEQYF. Full variable domain (outside the CDR3, taken from reference TRBV11-2 and TRBJ2-7): EAGVAQSPRYKIIEKRQSVAFWCNPISGHATLYWYQQILGQGPKLLIQFQNNGVVDDSQLPKDRFSAERLKGVDSTLKIQPAKLEDSAVYLCASSLGKRAGGGEQYFGPGTRLTVT.